One sample yielded the 13 T cell receptor beta chains listed below, sequenced in a study of response to subunit inactivated influenza vaccine. TCRdb recomputed calls from the RT-PCR reads with MiXCR, one row per CDR3 protein. The sample contains hundreds of thousands of distinct CDR3 sequences, 6.5% to 8% of which appear only once. The sample here was PBMCs from blood, taken roughly 24 months after vaccination. Every receptor here comes from a man aged 45 to 75 who received an inactivated influenza vaccine.

The rearrangement links TRBV6-2 or TRBV6-3 to TRBJ1-1; D remains ambiguous. The germline V and J ends were trimmed by 6 bases and 4 bases, with 21 bases remaining between them. CDR1 and CDR2 from the germline V gene are MNHEY and SVGEGT. The CDR3 length is 16 residues. The CDR3, as DNA: TGTGCCAGCAGGACGATACGCGGCCGTCGAGGCACTGAAGCTTTCTTT. Its protein product is CASRTIRGRRGTEAFF.

A word on this clonotype: Given a much more abundant clone one base away, this may be a read error. This chain joins TRBV12-3 or TRBV12-4 and TRBJ2-1; the D is unclear. Trimming left V 5 bases short and J 6 bases short, with 8 bases between. The CDR3 extends over 12 amino acids. CDR3 sequence: CASSPTGNEQFF. The CDR3 nucleotides are TGTGCCAGCAGTCCGACGGGCAATGAGCAGTTCTTC.

Ten or more counts support this clonotype. The genes are TRBV20-1 and TRBJ1-1; D uncertain. The ends were cut back, 3 bases at V and 0 bases at J, with 8 bases in the middle. The CDR3 has 13 amino acids. Looked up from germline, CDR1 is DFQATT and CDR2 is SNEGSKA (reference sequence). CDR3: CSARDHLNTEAFF. The CDR3 DNA sequence: TGCAGTGCTAGGGATCACCTGAACACTGAAGCTTTCTTT.

J is TRBJ2-3 and V is TRBV20-1; 11 positions agree with TRBD2. CDR3 length: 15 residues. Looked up from germline, CDR1 is DFQATT and CDR2 is SNEGSKA (reference sequence). J lost 5 bases, V lost 0 bases, and 4 bases had no gene match. The CDR3 protein is CSARDLTSGRDTQYF. In nucleotides, the CDR3 is TGCAGTGCTAGAGATCTCACTAGCGGGAGAGATACGCAGTATTTT.

The V call is TRBV28, the J call TRBJ1-2; weak D call: TRBD1 (6 bases). The V end lost 4 bases, the J end lost 4 bases, and 16 bases lay between the germline ends. The CDR3 runs 15 residues. CDR1 is MDHEN, CDR2 SYDVKM, per germline. The chain's CDR3 is CASSSSGQFFYGYTF. In nucleotides, the CDR3 is TGTGCCAGCAGTTCCAGCGGACAGTTTTTCTATGGCTACACCTTC.

This clonotype has at least ten counts. The CDR3 sequence is CASSLAGWSTDTQYF. CDR3 nucleotides: TGTGCCAGCAGCTTAGCGGGGTGGAGCACAGATACGCAGTATTTT. The chain recombines TRBV7-8 with TRBJ2-3; D gene uncertain. Germline V gene data show CDR1 as SGHVS and CDR2 as FQNEAQ. The V end was cut by 0 bases, the J end by 0 bases, with 7 bases between. CDR3 length: 15 residues.

This chain joins TRBV12-3 or TRBV12-4 and TRBJ1-5; 8 bases are shared with TRBD1. This CDR3 is built from 14 residues. V shed 5 bases and J 7 bases; nucleotides not matched to a gene: 7. Written as DNA, the CDR3 is TGTGCCAGCAGTGAGACAGGGGTTTACCAGCCCCAGCATTTT. Protein sequence: CASSETGVYQPQHF.

The CDR3 reads CASSIRGSGGKLFF. The CDR3 coding sequence is TGTGCCAGCAGCATTAGGGGCTCCGGGGGAAAACTGTTTTTT. The chain combines TRBV13 with TRBJ1-4; maybe TRBD1 (5 bases). The CDR3 totals 14 residues. Germline V gene sequence: CDR1 PRHDT, CDR2 FYEKMQ (reference sequence). With 5 bases removed from V and 10 bases from J, the gap between germline ends came to 17 bases.

This clonotype was recorded many times. The chain carries TRBV29-1 and TRBJ1-5; no reliable D call. V gave up 5 bases and J gave up 2 bases, with 16 bases separating them. The CDR3 is 15 amino acids. Per germline, CDR1 SQVTM and CDR2 ANQGSEA. This chain's CDR3 is CSVRFSGVGNQPQHF. The DNA of the CDR3 is TGCAGCGTTAGATTCTCGGGTGTTGGCAATCAGCCCCAGCATTTT.

This clonotype was picked up a small number of times. The chain carries TRBV12-3 or TRBV12-4 and TRBJ2-7, with TRBD2 matching over 10 bases. With 1 base clipped from V and 5 bases from J, the junction kept 8 bases outside the gene matches. The CDR3 runs 16 residues. The CDR3 DNA reads as TGTGCCAGCAGTTTAGGTCTAGCGGGAGTAACCCACGAGCAGTACTTC. Translating gives CASSLGLAGVTHEQYF.

This clonotype came up a few times. This chain connects TRBV5-4 to TRBJ2-1, with D perhaps being TRBD1 or TRBD2 (6 bases each). The length of the CDR3 is 16 residues. Trimming left V 0 bases short and J 5 bases short, with 15 bases between. Germline lookup yields CDR1 SGHNT and CDR2 YYREEE (reference sequence). In DNA form, the CDR3 reads TGTGCCAGCAGCTTGGGGATGCCGGGGGCGAACAATGAGCAGTTCTTC. It encodes CASSLGMPGANNEQFF.

There are a few counts of this clonotype. The chain links TRBV4-3 to TRBJ2-1; TRBD2 aligns across 10 bases. The germline CDR1 and CDR2 sequences are LGHNA and YSLEER. V shed 0 bases and J 6 bases; nucleotides not matched to a gene: 2. The CDR3 has 15 residues. CDR3 sequence reads: CASSQELAGTNEQFF. DNA of the CDR3: TGCGCCAGCAGCCAAGAACTAGCGGGGACCAATGAGCAGTTCTTC.

The rearrangement uses TRBV28 and TRBJ2-5; D not resolved. Between the trimmed V and J ends, which lost 7 bases and 4 bases, there was a span of 16 bases. The CDR3 consists of 14 residues. Germline V gene lookup returns CDR1 MDHEN and CDR2 SYDVKM. The CDR3 DNA follows: TGTGCCAGCACCCCCACCGTCTTCGGAGAGACCCAGTACTTC. Amino acid sequence: CASTPTVFGETQYF.